This TCR beta chain was retrieved from a study of graft-versus-host responses after intestinal transplantation. This CDR3 contains 18 residues. The J segment lost 4 bases and the V segment lost 5 bases, leaving 12 bases of the junction unmatched. Germline CDR1 SGHNT, CDR2 YENEEA. Remarks on this clone: The target antigen is unknown.

Assay: immunoSEQ multiplex PCR; the TCRdb copy retains only in-frame clones and omits some. The table has 85,000 to 95,000 clones, 85% to 95% seen once. The chain joins TRBV11-3 to TRBJ2-1; 12 bases are shared with TRBD2. The clonotype originates from a human donor who received an intestinal transplant. The material sequenced was unstimulated CD8+ T cells sorted from spleen or lymph node cells, taken before intestinal transplant. The CDR3 DNA sequence: TGTGCCAGCAGCCCCAGTTTGGCTAGCGGGGGGGATTACAATGAGCAGTTCTTC. Its protein is CASSPSLASGGDYNEQFF.